These 3 T cell receptor beta chains share one sample of origin, sequenced in a study of identifying expanded T cells in peripheral blood. Assay used: immunoSEQ multiplex PCR; TCRdb lists only in-frame clones, some missing. The sample carries roughly 82,000 clones, 80% to 90% recorded once. Sequencing used blood. The origin of the receptors is a person aged 18 to 70 in good health.

The CDR3 here is CASSLDRDREYEQYF. The CDR3 DNA reads TGTGCCAGCAGCCTAGATCGGGACAGGGAATACGAGCAGTACTTC. This chain links TRBV28 with TRBJ2-7, with 9 bases lining up with TRBD1. The V gene end was trimmed by 6 bases and the J gene end by 4 bases; junction bases not matched to a gene: 10. CDR3 length: 15 residues. Germline V lookup: CDR1 MDHEN, CDR2 SYDVKM.

This clone was recorded once. J is TRBJ2-3 and V is TRBV4-1, with D tentatively TRBD2 (7 bases). Trimming stripped 1 base from V and 0 bases from J, with 11 bases between. The germline gives CDR1 MGHRA, CDR2 YSYEKL. This CDR3 region has 16 residues. The CDR3 DNA sequence: TGCGCCAGCAGCCAAGGAGGGAGGGGGAGCACAGATACGCAGTATTTT. This sequence encodes CASSQGGRGSTDTQYF.

V is TRBV5-1 and J is TRBJ1-1; 7 bases fit TRBD1. The CDR3 length is 16 residues. J gave up 4 bases and V 0 bases, and 9 bases lay outside the gene matches. CDR1 and CDR2 (germline): SGHRS, YFSETQ. The CDR3 nucleotides read TGCGCCAGCAGCTTGGGAGGGGGCTTGTTTACCACTGAAGCTTTCTTT. This codes for CASSLGGGLFTTEAFF.